This T cell receptor (beta chain) was found in a study of cytomegalovirus exposure and HLA in healthy donors. A multiplex PCR was run with 60 Vbeta primers and 13 Jbeta primers. Using immunoSEQ multiplex PCR, the repertoire was profiled, and TCRdb retains in-frame clones only, with some absent. The sample gives some 79,000 clones, 55% to 70% of which show up once; about 15% is in the top ten. V lost 4 bases, J lost 2 bases, and 13 bases stayed unmatched. Germline CDR1 and CDR2: SGHKS and YYEKEE (reference sequence). The CDR3 covers 17 residues. The sequencing sample was made of PBMCs. This TCR was recovered from a woman between 40 and 55 years old in good health and CMV-seropositive. The chain uses TRBV5-5 and TRBJ2-3, with 7 bases fitting TRBD1. CDR3 coding DNA: TGTGCCAGCAGCCGGACCCCGACAGGGTGGATCACAGATACGCAGTATTTT. Protein product: CASSRTPTGWITDTQYF.